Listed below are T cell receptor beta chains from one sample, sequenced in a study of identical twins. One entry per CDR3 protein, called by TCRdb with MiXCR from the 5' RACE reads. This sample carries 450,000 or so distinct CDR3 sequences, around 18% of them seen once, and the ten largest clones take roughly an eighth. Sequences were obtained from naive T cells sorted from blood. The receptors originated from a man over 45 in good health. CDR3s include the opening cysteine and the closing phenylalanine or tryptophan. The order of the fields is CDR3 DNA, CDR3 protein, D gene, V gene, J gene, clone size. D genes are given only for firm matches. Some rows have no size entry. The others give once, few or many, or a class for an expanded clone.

TGTGCCAGCAGTTTAGGGACTAGCGTTTACTATGAGCAGTTCTTC	CASSLGTSVYYEQFF	TRBD2	TRBV28	TRBJ2-1	few
TGTGCCAGCGCAAAGACAGCTGTCGCCGGGGAGCTGTTTTTT	CASAKTAVAGELFF	-	TRBV18	TRBJ2-2	-
TGCAGTGCTGCCCCACTAGGATACTACGAGCAGTACTTC	CSAAPLGYYEQYF	-	TRBV20-1	TRBJ2-7	many
TGTGCCAGCAGCTTTAGCGGGGATACCTACAATGAGCAGTTCTTC	CASSFSGDTYNEQFF	TRBD2	TRBV11-2	TRBJ2-1	few
TGTGCCAGCAGCTTCATCAGGGCTTTTAGCTCCTACAATGAGCAGTTCTTC	CASSFIRAFSSYNEQFF	-	TRBV5-5	TRBJ2-1	many
TGCAGTGCTAGGGAGGAGGTAGATACGCAGTATTTT	CSAREEVDTQYF	-	TRBV20-1	TRBJ2-3	-
TGCAGTGCTACCCCAGGGGAAAGCAATCAGCCCCAGCATTTT	CSATPGESNQPQHF	-	TRBV20-1	TRBJ1-5	-
TGTGCCGCGGGCTATGGCTACACCTTC	CAAGYGYTF	-	TRBV12-3/TRBV12-4	TRBJ1-2	-
TGTGCCACCAGCAGAAGCTTAGGGGGGGCGAAAAACATTCAGTACTTC	CATSRSLGGAKNIQYF	-	TRBV15	TRBJ2-4	many
TGCAGTGCTAGAGGAAAACAGGGGTACGAGCAGTACTTC	CSARGKQGYEQYF	TRBD1	TRBV20-1	TRBJ2-7	few
TGTGCCAGCAGCTTAGGAGCAACAGGGCCCTTGAGCTCCTACAATGAGCAGTTCTTC	CASSLGATGPLSSYNEQFF	-	TRBV11-2	TRBJ2-1	-
TGCGCAGCCTCAGTGGGGGGGAGCGCAGATACGCAGTATTTT	CAASVGGSADTQYF	TRBD2	TRBV5-1	TRBJ2-3	many
TGTGCCAGCAGTTACTCCCAAAATCAGCCCCAGCATTTT	CASSYSQNQPQHF	-	TRBV6-6	TRBJ1-5	many
TGTGCCAGCACCCACGTTGGGAACACAGATACGCAGTATTTT	CASTHVGNTDTQYF	-	TRBV12-3/TRBV12-4	TRBJ2-3	few
TGTGCCAGCAGCAAACCGGACAGGGAGGGAGTCTACGAGCAGTACTTC	CASSKPDREGVYEQYF	-	TRBV9	TRBJ2-7	-
TGCAGTGCTGACGACTTACAGACTAGCGGGAGTATGGAGACCCAGTACTTC	CSADDLQTSGSMETQYF	TRBD2	TRBV20-1	TRBJ2-5	few
TGCAGTGCTAGAAAATCCGGGACTACGGATACGCAGTATTTT	CSARKSGTTDTQYF	TRBD2	TRBV20-1	TRBJ2-3	-
TGTGCCAGCAGGTCGACTAGTTTACTCAATGAGCAGTTCTTC	CASRSTSLLNEQFF	-	TRBV12-3/TRBV12-4	TRBJ2-1	many
TGCGCCAGCCGACGGGAGCGGGAGACCCAGTACTTC	CASRRERETQYF	-	TRBV5-1	TRBJ2-5	many
TGTGCCAGCAGCTTAGCCGGGGGTTGGGCTGGCAATGAGCAGTTCTTC	CASSLAGGWAGNEQFF	-	TRBV7-2	TRBJ2-1	-
TGTGCCAGCAGCTTAGGGCGGGTCGGGGATCAGCCCCAGCATTTT	CASSLGRVGDQPQHF	-	TRBV7-2	TRBJ1-5	-
TGTGCCAGCAGCTTTGCCGGGACTAGTCTCTACGAGCAGTACTTC	CASSFAGTSLYEQYF	TRBD2	TRBV5-6	TRBJ2-7	-
TGTGCCAGCAGCCGTCACGACTACGAGCAGTACTTC	CASSRHDYEQYF	-	TRBV5-6	TRBJ2-7	-
TGTGCCAGCAGCTCCACAGCGGGGGGAAGCTACGAGCAGTACTTC	CASSSTAGGSYEQYF	TRBD2	TRBV7-9	TRBJ2-7	-
TGTGCCAGCAGCTTAGCCGTGCACGGACTAGCGGGGGTCACAGATACGCAGTATTTT	CASSLAVHGLAGVTDTQYF	TRBD2	TRBV7-2	TRBJ2-3	-
TGTGCCAGCAGTTCCACAGGGGGGGTCACCTTC	CASSSTGGVTF	TRBD1	TRBV12-3/TRBV12-4	TRBJ1-2	-
TGTGCCAGCAGTTTTATCGTAGGGACAGGGATCTCCTACGAGCAGTACTTC	CASSFIVGTGISYEQYF	TRBD1	TRBV12-3/TRBV12-4	TRBJ2-7	few
TGTGCCACCAGCAGAGGAGTTATAGCGGGAGTTTACAATGAGCAGTTCTTC	CATSRGVIAGVYNEQFF	TRBD2	TRBV15	TRBJ2-1	few
TGTGCCAGCTCCTCCGGGCGCACTGAAGCTTTCTTT	CASSSGRTEAFF	-	TRBV7-9	TRBJ1-1	many
TGTGCCACCAGTGACAGGACTGGGGCAAGGTACAATGAGCAGTTCTTC	CATSDRTGARYNEQFF	-	TRBV24-1	TRBJ2-1	few
TGTGCCAGCTCCCGGCGGCAGGGGGATGGAGATACGCAGTATTTT	CASSRRQGDGDTQYF	TRBD1	TRBV18	TRBJ2-3	-
TGTGCCAGCAGTTCATGGGACAGGGGGAGCTCCTACGAGCAGTACTTC	CASSSWDRGSSYEQYF	TRBD1	TRBV12-3/TRBV12-4	TRBJ2-7	-
TGTGCCAGCTCACCATCTTCGGAGACCCAGTACTTC	CASSPSSETQYF	-	TRBV18	TRBJ2-5	-
TGTGCCAGCAGGGGGGTGGGGTTTCAGCAGTACTTC	CASRGVGFQQYF	-	TRBV27	TRBJ2-7	many
TGTGCCAGCAGCTTAATTCGGGCAGCGAATGAGCAGTTCTTC	CASSLIRAANEQFF	-	TRBV7-2	TRBJ2-1	once
TGCAGCGGATACGGGGGCACTGAAGCTTTCTTT	CSGYGGTEAFF	-	TRBV29-1	TRBJ1-1	-
TGTGCCAGCAGCCCCTTGATGGAGCAGTTCTTC	CASSPLMEQFF	-	TRBV7-8	TRBJ2-1	-
TGCGCCAGCAGCTTGGGTAGACACAATGAGCAGTTCTTC	CASSLGRHNEQFF	-	TRBV5-1	TRBJ2-1	many
TGTGCCAGCAGCCTCTCGGGATCGCTGACAGATACGCAGTATTTT	CASSLSGSLTDTQYF	-	TRBV5-6	TRBJ2-3	few
TGCAGTGCTAGAGATGTTGTAGACCCGGAGACCCAGTACTTC	CSARDVVDPETQYF	-	TRBV20-1	TRBJ2-5	-
TGCGCCAGCAGTTCGACAGGGGGGACTGAAGCTTTCTTT	CASSSTGGTEAFF	TRBD1	TRBV5-1	TRBJ1-1	many